The next 2 T cell receptor beta chains were all read from a single sample in a study of metastatic and nonmetastatic thyroid tumors. TCRdb re-called the PCR reads via MiXCR. The data contain around 4,100 clones, about 30% of them singletons. Thyroid surgery was performed in patients who had received no treatment beforehand. The sample comprised adjacent normal tissue. Receptor source: a female donor with papillary thyroid cancer or a benign thyroid nodule (not recorded which). Some clones in this sample may be carry-over from other donors' samples.

This clone occurred a few times. The chain has TRBV2 and TRBJ2-2; D is perhaps TRBD2 (5 bases). Trimming pared 9 bases from V and 5 bases from J, leaving 16 bases between. CDR1 SNHLY and CDR2 FYNNEI come from the germline V gene. CDR3 length equals 14 residues. DNA for the CDR3: TGTGCCAGTGGGTCACTAGGTGGAACCGGGGAGCTGTTTTTT. The encoded protein is CASGSLGGTGELFF.

The chain employs TRBV6-1 and TRBJ2-3; tentatively, D is TRBD1 (6 bases). CDR1 MNHNS and CDR2 SASEGT come from the germline V gene. Trimming took 5 bases from V and 4 from J, leaving 16 bases between them. CDR3 length: 15 residues. CDR3 amino acids: CASSQTGLGADTQYF. The CDR3 DNA reads TGTGCCAGCAGTCAAACAGGGCTAGGCGCAGATACGCAGTATTTT.